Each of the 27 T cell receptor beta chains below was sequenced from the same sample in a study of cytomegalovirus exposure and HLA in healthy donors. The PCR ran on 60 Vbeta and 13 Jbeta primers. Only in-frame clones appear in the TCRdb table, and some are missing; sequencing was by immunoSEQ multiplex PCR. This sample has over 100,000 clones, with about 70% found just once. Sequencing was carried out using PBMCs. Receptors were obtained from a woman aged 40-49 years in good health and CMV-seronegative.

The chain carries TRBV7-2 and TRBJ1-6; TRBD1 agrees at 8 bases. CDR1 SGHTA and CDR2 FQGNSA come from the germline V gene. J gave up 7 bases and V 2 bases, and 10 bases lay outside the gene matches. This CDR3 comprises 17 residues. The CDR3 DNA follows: TGTGCCAGCAGCTTACTCAGACAGGGGAGGAGGAATTCACCCCTCCACTTT. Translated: CASSLLRQGRRNSPLHF.

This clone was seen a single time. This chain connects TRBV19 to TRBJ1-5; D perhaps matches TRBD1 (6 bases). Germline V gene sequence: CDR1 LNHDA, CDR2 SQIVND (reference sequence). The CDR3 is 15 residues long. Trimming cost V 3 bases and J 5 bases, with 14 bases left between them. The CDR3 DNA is TGTGCCAGTAGTATGGCGGGGGCCTGGTATCAGCCCCAGCATTTT. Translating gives CASSMAGAWYQPQHF. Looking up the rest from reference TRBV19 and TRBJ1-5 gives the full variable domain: DGGITQSPKYLFRKEGQNVTLSCEQNLNHDAMYWYRQDPGQGLRLIYYSQIVNDFQKGDIAEGYSVSREKKESFPLTVTSAQKNPTAFYLCASSMAGAWYQPQHFGDGTRLSIL.

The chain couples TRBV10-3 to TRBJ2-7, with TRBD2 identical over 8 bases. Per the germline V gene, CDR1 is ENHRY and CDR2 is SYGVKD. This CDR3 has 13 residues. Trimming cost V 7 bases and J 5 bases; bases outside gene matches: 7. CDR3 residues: CAITGGNLHEQYF. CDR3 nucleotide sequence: TGTGCCATCACGGGGGGGAATCTCCACGAGCAGTACTTC.

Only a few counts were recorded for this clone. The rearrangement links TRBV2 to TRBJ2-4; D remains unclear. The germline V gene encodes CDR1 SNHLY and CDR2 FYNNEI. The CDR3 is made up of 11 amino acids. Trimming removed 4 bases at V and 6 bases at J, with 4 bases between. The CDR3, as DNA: TGTGCCAGCAGTGTGGCAAACATTCAGTACTTC. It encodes CASSVANIQYF.

The CDR3 sequence: CASSSAGPAIAGELFF. The CDR3, as DNA: TGTGCCAGCAGCTCGGCAGGCCCAGCTATCGCCGGGGAGCTGTTTTTT. The J gene is TRBJ2-2, the V gene TRBV9; the D is unclear. CDR3 length: 16 amino acids. Germline-derived CDR1 and CDR2 are SGDLS and YYNGEE. The ends were cut back, 4 bases at V and 6 bases at J, with 19 bases in the middle. The full variable domain, its missing parts supplied by reference TRBV9 and TRBJ2-2, is DSGVTQTPKHLITATGQRVTLRCSPRSGDLSVYWYQQSLDQGLQFLIQYYNGEERAKGNILERFSAQQFPDLHSELNLSSLELGDSALYFCASSSAGPAIAGELFFGEGSRLTVL.

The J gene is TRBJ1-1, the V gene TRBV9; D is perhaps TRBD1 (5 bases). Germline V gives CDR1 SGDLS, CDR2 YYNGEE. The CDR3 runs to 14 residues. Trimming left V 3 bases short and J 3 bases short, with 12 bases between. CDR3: CASSAGGEYTEAFF. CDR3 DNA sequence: TGTGCCAGCAGCGCGGGGGGAGAATACACTGAAGCTTTCTTT.

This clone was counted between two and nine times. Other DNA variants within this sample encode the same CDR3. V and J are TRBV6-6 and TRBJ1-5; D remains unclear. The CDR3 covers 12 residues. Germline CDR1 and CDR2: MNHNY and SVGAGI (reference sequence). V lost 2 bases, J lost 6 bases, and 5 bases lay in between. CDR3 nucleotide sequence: TGTGCCAGCAGTTACGCGGGTCAGCCCCAGCATTTT. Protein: CASSYAGQPQHF.

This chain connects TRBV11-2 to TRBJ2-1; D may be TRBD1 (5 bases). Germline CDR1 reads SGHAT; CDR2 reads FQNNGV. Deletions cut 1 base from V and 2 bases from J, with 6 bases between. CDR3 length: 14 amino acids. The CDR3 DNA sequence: TGTGCCAGCAGCTTAGGACAGACCTACAATGAGCAGTTCTTC. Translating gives CASSLGQTYNEQFF.

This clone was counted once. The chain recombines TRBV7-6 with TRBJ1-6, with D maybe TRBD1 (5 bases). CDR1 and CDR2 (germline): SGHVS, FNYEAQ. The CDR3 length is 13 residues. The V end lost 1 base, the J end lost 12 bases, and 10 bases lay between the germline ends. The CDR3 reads CASSLGDGGPLHF. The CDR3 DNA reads TGTGCCAGCAGCTTAGGCGACGGGGGACCCCTCCACTTT.

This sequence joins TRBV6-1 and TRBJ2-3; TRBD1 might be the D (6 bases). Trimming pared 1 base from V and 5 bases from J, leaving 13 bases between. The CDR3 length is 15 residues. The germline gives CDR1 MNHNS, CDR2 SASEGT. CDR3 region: CASSEVDAGVDTQYF. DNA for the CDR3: TGTGCCAGCAGTGAAGTGGACGCAGGGGTAGATACGCAGTATTTT.

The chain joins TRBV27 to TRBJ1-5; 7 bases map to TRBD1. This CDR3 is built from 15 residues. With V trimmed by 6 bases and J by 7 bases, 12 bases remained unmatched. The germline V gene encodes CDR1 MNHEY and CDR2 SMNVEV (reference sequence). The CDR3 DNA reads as TGTGCCAGCAGACAGGGGAATTCTCCCAACCAGCCCCAGCATTTT. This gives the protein CASRQGNSPNQPQHF.

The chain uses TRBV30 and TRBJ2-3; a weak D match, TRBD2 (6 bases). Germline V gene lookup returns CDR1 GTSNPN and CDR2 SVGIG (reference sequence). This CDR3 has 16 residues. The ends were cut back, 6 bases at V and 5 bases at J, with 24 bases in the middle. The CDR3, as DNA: TGTGCCTGCACCCAGTTTAGCGGACGCCTGGGAGATACGCAGTATTTT. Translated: CACTQFSGRLGDTQYF. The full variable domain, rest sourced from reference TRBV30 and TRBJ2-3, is SQTIHQWPATLVQPVGSPLSLECTVEGTSNPNLYWYRQAAGRGLQLLFYSVGIGQISSEVPQNLSASRPQDRQFILSSKKLLLSDSGFYLCACTQFSGRLGDTQYFGPGTRLTVL.

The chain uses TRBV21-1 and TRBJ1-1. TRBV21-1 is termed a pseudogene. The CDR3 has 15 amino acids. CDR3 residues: CASSKALERRAEAFF. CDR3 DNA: TGTGCCAGCAGCAAAGCGCTTGAGCGGAGGGCTGAAGCTTTCTTT.

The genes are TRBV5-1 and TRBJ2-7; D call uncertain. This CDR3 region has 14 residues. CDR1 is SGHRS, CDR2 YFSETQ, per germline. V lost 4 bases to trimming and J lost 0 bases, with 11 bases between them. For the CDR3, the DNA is TGCGCCAGCAGCATTAGAACGCTCTCCTACGAGCAGTACTTC. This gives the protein CASSIRTLSYEQYF. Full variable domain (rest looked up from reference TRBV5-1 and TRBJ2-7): KAGVTQTPRYLIKTRGQQVTLSCSPISGHRSVSWYQQTPGQGLQFLFEYFSETQRNKGNFPGRFSGRQFSNSRSEMNVSTLELGDSALYLCASSIRTLSYEQYFGPGTRLTVT.

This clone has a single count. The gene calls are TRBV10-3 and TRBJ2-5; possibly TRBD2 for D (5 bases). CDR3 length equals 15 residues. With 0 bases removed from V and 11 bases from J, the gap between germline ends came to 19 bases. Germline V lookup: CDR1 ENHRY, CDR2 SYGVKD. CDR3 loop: CAISESPARVWEQYF. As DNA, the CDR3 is TGTGCCATCAGTGAGTCGCCTGCAAGGGTCTGGGAGCAGTACTTC.

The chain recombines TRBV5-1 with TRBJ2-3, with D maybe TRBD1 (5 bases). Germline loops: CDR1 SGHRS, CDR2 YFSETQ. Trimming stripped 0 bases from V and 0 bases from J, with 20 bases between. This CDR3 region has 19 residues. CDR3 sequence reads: CASSLVPLDSLVSTDTQYF. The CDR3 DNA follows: TGCGCCAGCAGCTTGGTACCGCTCGACAGCTTAGTTAGCACAGATACGCAGTATTTT.

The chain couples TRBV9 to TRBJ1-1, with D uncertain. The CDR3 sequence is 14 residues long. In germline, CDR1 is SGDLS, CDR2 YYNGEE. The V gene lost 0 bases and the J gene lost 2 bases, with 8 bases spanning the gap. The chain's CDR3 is CASSVARSNTEAFF. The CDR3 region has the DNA TGTGCCAGCAGCGTAGCGCGGTCAAACACTGAAGCTTTCTTT.

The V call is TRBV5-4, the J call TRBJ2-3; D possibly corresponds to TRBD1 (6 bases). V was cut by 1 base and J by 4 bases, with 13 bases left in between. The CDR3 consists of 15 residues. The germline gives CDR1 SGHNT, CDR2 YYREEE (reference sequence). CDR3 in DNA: TGTGCCAGCAGCTTGAAGGCTGGGGGCGCAGATACGCAGTATTTT. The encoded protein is CASSLKAGGADTQYF.

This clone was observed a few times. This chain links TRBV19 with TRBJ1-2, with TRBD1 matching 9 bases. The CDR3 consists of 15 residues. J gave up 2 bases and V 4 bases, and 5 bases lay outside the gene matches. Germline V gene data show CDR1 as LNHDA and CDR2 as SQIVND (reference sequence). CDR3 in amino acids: CASSRTQGANYGYTF. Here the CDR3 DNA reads TGTGCCAGTAGTAGAACACAGGGGGCAAACTATGGCTACACCTTC. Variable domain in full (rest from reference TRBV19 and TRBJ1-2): DGGITQSPKYLFRKEGQNVTLSCEQNLNHDAMYWYRQDPGQGLRLIYYSQIVNDFQKGDIAEGYSVSREKKESFPLTVTSAQKNPTAFYLCASSRTQGANYGYTFGSGTRLTVV.

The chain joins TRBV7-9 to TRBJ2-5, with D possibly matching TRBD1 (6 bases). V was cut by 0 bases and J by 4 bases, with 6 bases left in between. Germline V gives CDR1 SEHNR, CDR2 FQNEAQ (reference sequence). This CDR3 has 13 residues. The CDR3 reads CASSLAGAETQYF. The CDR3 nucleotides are TGTGCCAGCAGCTTAGCGGGGGCAGAGACCCAGTACTTC.

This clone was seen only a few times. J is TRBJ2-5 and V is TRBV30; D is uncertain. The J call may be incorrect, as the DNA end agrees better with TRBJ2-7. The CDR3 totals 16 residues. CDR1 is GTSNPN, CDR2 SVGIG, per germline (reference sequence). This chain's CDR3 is CAWSTGLGKWAYEQYF. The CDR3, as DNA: TGTGCCTGGAGTACTGGGCTGGGTAAATGGGCCTACGAGCAGTACTTC.

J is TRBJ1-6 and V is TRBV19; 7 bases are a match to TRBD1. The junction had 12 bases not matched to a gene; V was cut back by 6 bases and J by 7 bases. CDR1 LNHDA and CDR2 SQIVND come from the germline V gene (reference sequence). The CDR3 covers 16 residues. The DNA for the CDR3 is TGTGCCAGTAGGGTCGGGACAGAGGTCCCAAATTCACCCCTCCACTTT. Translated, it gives CASRVGTEVPNSPLHF.

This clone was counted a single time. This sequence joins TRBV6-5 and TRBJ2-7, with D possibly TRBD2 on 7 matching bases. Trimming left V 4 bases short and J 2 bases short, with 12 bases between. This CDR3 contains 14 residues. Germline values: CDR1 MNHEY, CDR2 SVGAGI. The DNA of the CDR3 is TGTGCCAGCAGTTTACGCGGGGGCCCCTACGAGCAGTACTTC. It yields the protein CASSLRGGPYEQYF.

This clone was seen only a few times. This CDR3 reads CASSLDSGTEAFF. CDR3 nucleotides: TGTGCCAGCAGCTTGGACAGTGGCACTGAAGCTTTCTTT. The chain is built from TRBV7-6 and TRBJ1-1, with a possible D match to TRBD1 (6 bases). The CDR3 consists of 13 residues. V dropped 3 bases and J dropped 4 bases, with 9 bases sitting between them. Looked up from germline, CDR1 is SGHVS and CDR2 is FNYEAQ.

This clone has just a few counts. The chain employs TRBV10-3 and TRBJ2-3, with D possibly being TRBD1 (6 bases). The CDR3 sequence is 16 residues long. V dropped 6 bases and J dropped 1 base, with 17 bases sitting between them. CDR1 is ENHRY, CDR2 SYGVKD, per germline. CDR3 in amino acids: CAIRGQQGEGTDTQYF. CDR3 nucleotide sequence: TGTGCCATCAGAGGACAACAGGGAGAGGGCACAGATACGCAGTATTTT.

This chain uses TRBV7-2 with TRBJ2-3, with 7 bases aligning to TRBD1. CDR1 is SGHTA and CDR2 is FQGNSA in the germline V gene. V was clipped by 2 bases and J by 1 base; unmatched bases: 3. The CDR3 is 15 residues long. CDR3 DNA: TGTGCCAGCAGCTTAAACGGACAGGGCACAGATACGCAGTATTTT. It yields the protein CASSLNGQGTDTQYF. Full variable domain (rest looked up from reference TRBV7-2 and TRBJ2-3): GAGVSQSPSNKVTEKGKDVELRCDPISGHTALYWYRQSLGQGLEFLIYFQGNSAPDKSGLPSDRFSAERTGGSVSTLTIQRTQQEDSAVYLCASSLNGQGTDTQYFGPGTRLTVL.

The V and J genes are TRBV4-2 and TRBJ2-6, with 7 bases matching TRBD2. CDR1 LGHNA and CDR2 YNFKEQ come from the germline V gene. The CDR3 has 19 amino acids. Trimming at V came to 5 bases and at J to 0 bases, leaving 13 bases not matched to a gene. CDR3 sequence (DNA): TGTGCCAGCAGCTCCCAGCGGGGATATCTTAGCTCTGGGGCCAACGTCCTGACTTTC. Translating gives CASSSQRGYLSSGANVLTF.